The rows below give T cell receptor beta chains drawn from one sample of a study of regulatory T cells in long-lasting Graves disease. TCRdb reanalysed the multiplex PCR reads using MiXCR and keeps one entry per CDR3 protein. The sample shows about 540,000 distinct CDR3 sequences, approximately 13% of them seen only once. These data were likewise used in another study, on T cells in Graves' hyperthyroidism and ophthalmopathy.

Here the sequenced sample was peripheral blood mononuclear cells (PBMCs), taken at new diagnosis, from a patient treated with antithyroid drugs. Source of these receptors: a man in his thirties or forties with Graves disease. Each CDR3 is given with its conserved first and last residue. Each record gives: CDR3 length, J gene, V gene, D gene, clone size, CDR3 DNA, CDR3 protein. D genes are given only for firm matches. Clone size is stated in some rows and not others, as once, few, many or a class when expanded.

CDR3 length: 13
J gene: TRBJ2-5
V gene: TRBV5-5
D gene: -
clone size: many
CDR3 DNA: TGTGCCAGCAGCTTGGTCGTCGCAGAGACCCAGTACTTC
CDR3 protein: CASSLVVAETQYF

CDR3 length: 16
J gene: TRBJ2-1
V gene: TRBV20-1
D gene: TRBD2
clone size: many
CDR3 DNA: TGCAGTGCTAGGATCGGCGGGAGATTCACCTACAATGAGCAGTTCTTC
CDR3 protein: CSARIGGRFTYNEQFF

CDR3 length: 17
J gene: TRBJ2-3
V gene: TRBV7-3
D gene: TRBD2
clone size: many
CDR3 DNA: TGTGCCAGCAGCTCTACCCAACGGGAGGACCTCACAGATACGCAGTATTTT
CDR3 protein: CASSSTQREDLTDTQYF

CDR3 length: 16
J gene: TRBJ2-7
V gene: TRBV5-1
D gene: TRBD1
clone size: -
CDR3 DNA: TGCGCCAGCAGCCTTACAGGGGGCGGGAGCTCCTACGAGCAGTACTTC
CDR3 protein: CASSLTGGGSSYEQYF

CDR3 length: 14
J gene: TRBJ2-3
V gene: TRBV12-5
D gene: -
clone size: many
CDR3 DNA: TGTGCTAGTGGTTTGCTTCCCCGGGACCCTAGGCAGTATTTT
CDR3 protein: CASGLLPRDPRQYF

CDR3 length: 14
J gene: TRBJ2-5
V gene: TRBV20-1
D gene: TRBD2
clone size: many
CDR3 DNA: TGCAGTGCTAGCTACCAGCGGGAGGGAAAGACCCAGTACTTC
CDR3 protein: CSASYQREGKTQYF

CDR3 length: 18
J gene: TRBJ1-5
V gene: TRBV5-1
D gene: TRBD1
clone size: many
CDR3 DNA: TGCGCCAGCAGCCCGGGACGGGCAGGGGGGGGCTTCAGTCAGCCCCAGCATTTT
CDR3 protein: CASSPGRAGGGFSQPQHF

CDR3 length: 13
J gene: TRBJ1-1
V gene: TRBV3-1
D gene: -
clone size: many
CDR3 DNA: TGTGCCAGCAGAACACCTCCGGAGTCCGAAGCTTTCTTT
CDR3 protein: CASRTPPESEAFF

CDR3 length: 14
J gene: TRBJ1-2
V gene: TRBV12-3/TRBV12-4
D gene: -
clone size: many
CDR3 DNA: TGTGCCAGCAGTTTGACCACCCTGGGCTATGGCTACACCTTC
CDR3 protein: CASSLTTLGYGYTF

CDR3 length: 11
J gene: TRBJ2-1
V gene: TRBV12-3/TRBV12-4
D gene: -
clone size: many
CDR3 DNA: TGTGCCAGCGCGGCCCGGGGTGAGCAGTTCTTC
CDR3 protein: CASAARGEQFF

CDR3 length: 16
J gene: TRBJ1-4
V gene: TRBV12-3/TRBV12-4
D gene: -
clone size: many
CDR3 DNA: TGTGCCAGCAGTCCCCCTCCGGACGGGGGTAATGAAAAACTGTTTTTT
CDR3 protein: CASSPPPDGGNEKLFF

CDR3 length: 15
J gene: TRBJ1-3
V gene: TRBV7-8
D gene: -
clone size: -
CDR3 DNA: TGTGCCAGCAGCTTTGACGCTAGCTCTGGAAACACCATATATTTT
CDR3 protein: CASSFDASSGNTIYF

CDR3 length: 15
J gene: TRBJ2-2
V gene: TRBV7-6
D gene: -
clone size: -
CDR3 DNA: TGTGCCAGCAGCTTAGCGCACTCCAACACCGGGGAGCTGTTTTTT
CDR3 protein: CASSLAHSNTGELFF

CDR3 length: 17
J gene: TRBJ2-1
V gene: TRBV5-4
D gene: -
clone size: few
CDR3 DNA: TGTGCCAGCAGCGGAATCGGGGGGGACAGCTCCTACAATGAGCAGTTCTTC
CDR3 protein: CASSGIGGDSSYNEQFF

CDR3 length: 15
J gene: TRBJ2-5
V gene: TRBV27
D gene: -
clone size: -
CDR3 DNA: TGTGCCAGCAGCTCCCCTTGGGGGGCCCAAGAGACCCAGTACTTC
CDR3 protein: CASSSPWGAQETQYF

CDR3 length: 14
J gene: TRBJ2-7
V gene: TRBV11-2
D gene: TRBD2
clone size: -
CDR3 DNA: TGTGCCAGCTCAGAGGGTGGGAGGGCCGACGAGCAGTACTTC
CDR3 protein: CASSEGGRADEQYF

CDR3 length: 14
J gene: TRBJ1-1
V gene: TRBV10-1
D gene: -
clone size: many
CDR3 DNA: TGCGCCAGCAAAGACCACGGAATGAACACTGAAGCTTTCTTT
CDR3 protein: CASKDHGMNTEAFF

CDR3 length: 15
J gene: TRBJ1-5
V gene: TRBV7-9
D gene: TRBD1
clone size: few
CDR3 DNA: TGTGCCAGCAGCTTAGCCCCGACAGGGCTCGGGCCCCAGCATTTT
CDR3 protein: CASSLAPTGLGPQHF

CDR3 length: 13
J gene: TRBJ2-4
V gene: TRBV6-1
D gene: -
clone size: few
CDR3 DNA: TGTGCCTCGGGCCTCAGCAGCAAAAACATTCAGTACTTC
CDR3 protein: CASGLSSKNIQYF

CDR3 length: 13
J gene: TRBJ2-5
V gene: TRBV11-2
D gene: TRBD1
clone size: many
CDR3 DNA: TGTGCCAGCAGCTCCGACAGGGAGAAGACCCAGTACTTC
CDR3 protein: CASSSDREKTQYF

CDR3 length: 16
J gene: TRBJ2-2
V gene: TRBV12-3/TRBV12-4
D gene: -
clone size: many
CDR3 DNA: TGTGCCAGCAGTTTGGGGTTAGCGAGTCAACACGGGGAGCTGTTTTTT
CDR3 protein: CASSLGLASQHGELFF

CDR3 length: 14
J gene: TRBJ2-2
V gene: TRBV7-2
D gene: -
clone size: -
CDR3 DNA: TGTGCCAGCAGCACAGAGGTTGGCTCCGGGGAGCTGTTTTTT
CDR3 protein: CASSTEVGSGELFF

CDR3 length: 14
J gene: TRBJ2-5
V gene: TRBV4-1
D gene: -
clone size: -
CDR3 DNA: TGCGCCAGCAGCCTCTTCAGGGCAGAAGAGACCCAGTACTTC
CDR3 protein: CASSLFRAEETQYF

CDR3 length: 16
J gene: TRBJ2-7
V gene: TRBV3-1
D gene: TRBD2
clone size: -
CDR3 DNA: TGTGCCAGCAGCCAAAGGGAAGCGGGAAGCTCCTACGAGCAGTACTTC
CDR3 protein: CASSQREAGSSYEQYF

CDR3 length: 15
J gene: TRBJ2-1
V gene: TRBV7-9
D gene: TRBD2
clone size: many
CDR3 DNA: TGTGCCAGCAGCTTAATAGCGGGAGTCAGGAATGAGCAGTTCTTC
CDR3 protein: CASSLIAGVRNEQFF

CDR3 length: 14
J gene: TRBJ2-1
V gene: TRBV3-1
D gene: TRBD1
clone size: -
CDR3 DNA: TGTGCCAGCAGACCAGGGGGCGCCTACAATGAGCAGTTCTTC
CDR3 protein: CASRPGGAYNEQFF

CDR3 length: 15
J gene: TRBJ2-1
V gene: TRBV7-9
D gene: -
clone size: few
CDR3 DNA: TGTGCCAGCAGCTTAGGGCCTAGGAAGAACAATGAGCAGTTCTTC
CDR3 protein: CASSLGPRKNNEQFF

CDR3 length: 14
J gene: TRBJ2-7
V gene: TRBV20-1
D gene: -
clone size: -
CDR3 DNA: TGCAATGCCCTGGAGGGAAGGGTTCTCGTCGAGCAGTACTTC
CDR3 protein: CNALEGRVLVEQYF

CDR3 length: 14
J gene: TRBJ1-1
V gene: TRBV10-2
D gene: TRBD1
clone size: -
CDR3 DNA: TGCGCCAGCAGTGAAAGCCGGACAGGGCCCGAAGCTTTCTTT
CDR3 protein: CASSESRTGPEAFF

CDR3 length: 14
J gene: TRBJ2-7
V gene: TRBV5-8
D gene: -
clone size: few
CDR3 DNA: TGTGCCAGCAGCTTCGTGGGAAAACTCTACGAGCAGTACTTC
CDR3 protein: CASSFVGKLYEQYF

CDR3 length: 14
J gene: TRBJ2-2
V gene: TRBV5-1
D gene: -
clone size: -
CDR3 DNA: TGCGCCAGCAGTTACGTAGAGGGGGCCGGGGAGCTGTTTTTT
CDR3 protein: CASSYVEGAGELFF

CDR3 length: 15
J gene: TRBJ2-1
V gene: TRBV20-1
D gene: TRBD2
clone size: -
CDR3 DNA: TGCAGTGCTAGGTCACTAGCGGGAGGGTACGATGAGCAGTTCTTC
CDR3 protein: CSARSLAGGYDEQFF

CDR3 length: 12
J gene: TRBJ1-1
V gene: TRBV18
D gene: -
clone size: many
CDR3 DNA: TGTGCCAGCTCACCGGAGGGAATTGAAGCTTTCTTT
CDR3 protein: CASSPEGIEAFF

CDR3 length: 16
J gene: TRBJ1-1
V gene: TRBV12-3/TRBV12-4
D gene: -
clone size: -
CDR3 DNA: TGTGCCAGCACTTCACGGGCCCCAAAATTCAAAACTGAAGCTTTCTTT
CDR3 protein: CASTSRAPKFKTEAFF

CDR3 length: 13
J gene: TRBJ1-4
V gene: TRBV10-3
D gene: -
clone size: many
CDR3 DNA: TGTGCCATCAGTGAGTCGGACTGGGAAAAACTGTTTTTT
CDR3 protein: CAISESDWEKLFF

CDR3 length: 17
J gene: TRBJ2-7
V gene: TRBV20-1
D gene: TRBD2
clone size: many
CDR3 DNA: TGCAGTGCTAGAGATGGTGGGGGACTAGCGGTAGCCTACGAGCAGTACTTC
CDR3 protein: CSARDGGGLAVAYEQYF

CDR3 length: 14
J gene: TRBJ2-7
V gene: TRBV2
D gene: -
clone size: -
CDR3 DNA: TGTGCCAGCAGTGAAGTTGGGGGCCGGGACGAGCAGTACTTC
CDR3 protein: CASSEVGGRDEQYF

CDR3 length: 15
J gene: TRBJ2-7
V gene: TRBV6-2/TRBV6-3
D gene: TRBD2
clone size: few
CDR3 DNA: TGTGCCAGCAGTTACTCGACTAGCGGGAGTGGCGAGCAGTACTTC
CDR3 protein: CASSYSTSGSGEQYF

CDR3 length: 16
J gene: TRBJ2-1
V gene: TRBV18
D gene: TRBD2
clone size: -
CDR3 DNA: TGTGCCAGCTCGCTCTCCCTAGCGGCCAATTTCAATGAGCAGTTCTTC
CDR3 protein: CASSLSLAANFNEQFF

CDR3 length: 13
J gene: TRBJ1-3
V gene: TRBV6-5
D gene: -
clone size: -
CDR3 DNA: TGTGCCAGCAGTTCAGACCGCGGAAACACCATGTATTTT
CDR3 protein: CASSSDRGNTMYF

CDR3 length: 18
J gene: TRBJ1-4
V gene: TRBV5-1
D gene: -
clone size: -
CDR3 DNA: TGCGCCAGCAGCCCAGTCCCGGGACAAGGTGGAGGGGATGAAAAACTGTTTTTT
CDR3 protein: CASSPVPGQGGGDEKLFF

CDR3 length: 13
J gene: TRBJ1-5
V gene: TRBV27
D gene: TRBD1
clone size: few
CDR3 DNA: TGTGCCAGCAGCCAAGGGACAGCTCAGCCCCAGCATTTT
CDR3 protein: CASSQGTAQPQHF

CDR3 length: 14
J gene: TRBJ2-3
V gene: TRBV20-1
D gene: TRBD2
clone size: many
CDR3 DNA: TGCAGCGCCGCGGGAGCTAGCAGCACAGATACGCAGTATTTT
CDR3 protein: CSAAGASSTDTQYF

CDR3 length: 12
J gene: TRBJ1-1
V gene: TRBV29-1
D gene: -
clone size: many
CDR3 DNA: TGCAGCGTTTTGGGGGGCGCGGGTGAAGCTTTCTTT
CDR3 protein: CSVLGGAGEAFF

CDR3 length: 14
J gene: TRBJ2-7
V gene: TRBV27
D gene: -
clone size: many
CDR3 DNA: TGTGCCAGCCGCCCTCAGGGCCTCGCCTACGAGCAGTACTTC
CDR3 protein: CASRPQGLAYEQYF

CDR3 length: 11
J gene: TRBJ2-5
V gene: TRBV20-1
D gene: -
clone size: -
CDR3 DNA: TGCAGTGCTATACTCGGAGAGACCCAGTACTTC
CDR3 protein: CSAILGETQYF

CDR3 length: 18
J gene: TRBJ2-3
V gene: TRBV20-1
D gene: TRBD2
clone size: many
CDR3 DNA: TGCAGTGCTAGAGCTCTCCCGGGACTAGCGGGGAGCACAGATACGCAGTATTTT
CDR3 protein: CSARALPGLAGSTDTQYF

CDR3 length: 15
J gene: TRBJ1-1
V gene: TRBV29-1
D gene: TRBD1
clone size: few
CDR3 DNA: TGCAGCGTTGAATGGGACAGGGATGCGGGCACTGAAGCTTTCTTT
CDR3 protein: CSVEWDRDAGTEAFF

CDR3 length: 13
J gene: TRBJ1-4
V gene: TRBV29-1
D gene: TRBD1
clone size: -
CDR3 DNA: TGCAGCGTCGCCCAGGGGGCTAATGAAAAACTGTTTTTT
CDR3 protein: CSVAQGANEKLFF